This TCR beta chain was obtained from a study of T cell repertoires in cytomegalovirus infection. Ten or more counts support this clonotype. Its antigen is currently unknown. Using its own MiXCR run on the reads, TCRdb lists one record per CDR3 protein. The sample contains about 530,000 distinct CDR3 sequences, 26% of which appear only once. Study findings and constraints: CMV-specific TCR beta clonotypes restricted by HLA-C dominated the ex vivo response.

Germline values: CDR1 MNHEY, CDR2 SVGEGT. This CDR3 has 12 residues. V was shortened by 5 bases and J by 8 bases, with 10 bases between the two germline ends. This sequence joins TRBV6-2 or TRBV6-3 and TRBJ2-1, with D perhaps matching TRBD2 (6 bases). Source material: PBMCs. The receptor's source is a human donor in good health (CMV status not recorded). Some clones in this sample may be carry-over from other donors' samples. This CDR3 is CASSNSGYEQFF. In nucleotides, the CDR3 is TGTGCCAGCAGTAATAGCGGCTATGAGCAGTTCTTC.